The 18 T cell receptor beta chains below were found in one sample sequenced in a study of stem cell transplantation in POMP-related autoinflammatory disease. The table came from immunoSEQ multiplex PCR; TCRdb's copy has only in-frame clones and leaves some out. This sample carries roughly 1,300 clones, around 80% of them seen once, and the ten largest clones take about an eighth. Material for sequencing was CD8+ T cells from PBMCs. The receptors come from a human donor in good health.

The chain uses TRBV27 and TRBJ2-1; no reliable D call. Germline V gene data show CDR1 as MNHEY and CDR2 as SMNVEV (reference sequence). The V and J ends lost 5 bases and 4 bases respectively, with 21 bases between them. This CDR3 is 17 amino acids long. CDR3 amino acids: CASSDPSTSLGYNEQFF. The CDR3 DNA reads TGTGCCAGCAGTGACCCATCGACATCCTTAGGATACAATGAGCAGTTCTTC.

The rearrangement links TRBV11-1 to TRBJ2-2, with 10 positions matching TRBD1. Germline CDR1 SGHAT, CDR2 FQDESV (reference sequence). This CDR3 is built from 15 residues. Trimming cost V 6 bases and J 7 bases; bases outside gene matches: 8. For the CDR3, the DNA is TGTGCCAGCAGACTGGACAGGGGGTCGGTCGGGGAGCTGTTTTTT. Its protein is CASRLDRGSVGELFF.

The sample holds one count of this clone. This rearrangement joins TRBV25-1 to TRBJ2-2; D remains ambiguous. Trimming took 4 bases from V and 7 from J, leaving 4 bases between them. The CDR3 is made up of 11 amino acids. Per germline, CDR1 MGHDK and CDR2 SYGVNS. The CDR3 DNA is TGTGCCAGCAGTGGAGGCGGGGAGCTGTTTTTT. Its protein product is CASSGGGELFF.

The genes are TRBV6-5 and TRBJ2-7, with D possibly matching TRBD1 (6 bases). Germline CDR1 and CDR2: MNHEY and SVGAGI. This CDR3 is built from 13 residues. The V gene lost 5 bases and the J gene lost 4 bases, with 12 bases spanning the gap. In DNA, the CDR3 is TGTGCCAGCAGTCCCGGGGACAAATACGAGCAGTACTTC. Its translation: CASSPGDKYEQYF.

The chain employs TRBV7-3 and TRBJ2-1; possibly TRBD2 for D (7 bases). Germline assignment: CDR1 SGHTA and CDR2 FQGTGA. This CDR3 region has 14 residues. V lost 1 base, J lost 9 bases, and 13 bases lay in between. The CDR3 here is CASSLIGGAGEQFF. The DNA for the CDR3 is TGTGCCAGCAGCTTAATTGGGGGGGCAGGTGAGCAGTTCTTC. Full variable domain (outside the CDR3, taken from reference TRBV7-3 and TRBJ2-1): GAGVSQTPSNKVTEKGKYVELRCDPISGHTALYWYRQSLGQGPEFLIYFQGTGAADDSGLPNDRFFAVRPEGSVSTLKIQRTERGDSAVYLCASSLIGGAGEQFFGPGTRLTVL.

This clone has a handful of counts. The DNA for the CDR3 is TGTGCCACCAGCAGAGATTCCCCGAACACTGAAGCTTTCTTT. Translation gives CATSRDSPNTEAFF. The chain combines TRBV15 with TRBJ1-1, with D unclear. Trimming stripped 0 bases from V and 1 base from J, with 6 bases between. Germline lookup yields CDR1 LNHNV and CDR2 YYDKDF (reference sequence). The CDR3 is 14 amino acids.

This sequence joins TRBV6-1 and TRBJ2-1, with D possibly TRBD2 on 6 matching bases. CDR3 length: 14 residues. Trimming stripped 2 bases from V and 3 bases from J, with 8 bases between. Per the germline V gene, CDR1 is MNHNS and CDR2 is SASEGT. For the CDR3, the DNA is TGTGCCAGCAGTGAATCGGAGGGCTACAATGAGCAGTTCTTC. Encoded protein: CASSESEGYNEQFF.

The chain employs TRBV4-3 and TRBJ1-4, with 8 bases that match TRBD1. From germline, CDR1 is LGHNA and CDR2 YSLEER. The J segment lost 4 bases and the V segment lost 4 bases, leaving 8 bases of the junction unmatched. CDR3 length: 16 amino acids. For the CDR3, the DNA is TGCGCCAGCAGCCTAAGGGTACAGGGGGGTAATGAAAAACTGTTTTTT. Translation: CASSLRVQGGNEKLFF.

The chain has TRBV19 and TRBJ1-1, with a weak D call TRBD1 (6 bases). Germline V gene sequence: CDR1 LNHDA, CDR2 SQIVND (reference sequence). This CDR3 region has 15 residues. V was pared by 6 bases and J by 4 bases, with 18 bases between. DNA of the CDR3: TGTGCCAGTAGCCAGGGGAGGGAGGATGGCACTGAAGCTTTCTTT. Translated, it gives CASSQGREDGTEAFF.

V is TRBV7-9 and J is TRBJ2-7, with TRBD1 as a possible D gene (6 bases). CDR1 is SEHNR and CDR2 is FQNEAQ in the germline V gene (reference sequence). The germline V and J ends were trimmed by 4 bases and 3 bases, with 16 bases remaining between them. This CDR3 spans 15 amino acids. The CDR3 DNA reads TGTGCCAGCAGCTCGACTATGGGGGCAGACTACGAGCAGTACTTC. It yields the protein CASSSTMGADYEQYF. Complete variable domain (other parts from reference TRBV7-9 and TRBJ2-7): DTGVSQNPRHKITKRGQNVTFRCDPISEHNRLYWYRQTLGQGPEFLTYFQNEAQLEKSRLLSDRFSAERPKGSFSTLEIQRTEQGDSAMYLCASSSTMGADYEQYFGPGTRLTVT.

In this sample, this clone is large. V gene TRBV9 combines with J gene TRBJ2-2; D call uncertain. V was pared by 4 bases and J by 9 bases, with 10 bases between. CDR3 length: 12 amino acids. Germline V lookup: CDR1 SGDLS, CDR2 YYNGEE. The CDR3 is CASSPGPRELFF. In nucleotides, the CDR3 is TGTGCCAGCAGCCCCGGGCCCCGGGAGCTGTTTTTT.

The V gene is TRBV4-1, the J gene TRBJ1-2; 7 bases are shared with TRBD1. This CDR3 contains 15 residues. Germline CDR1 reads MGHRA; CDR2 reads YSYEKL. The J segment lost 4 bases and the V segment lost 0 bases, leaving 5 bases of the junction unmatched. The CDR3 is CASSQDLDRAYGYTF. CDR3 in DNA: TGCGCCAGCAGCCAAGACTTAGACAGGGCCTATGGCTACACCTTC.

The rearrangement uses TRBV2 and TRBJ2-1; no reliable D call. The V and J ends lost 4 bases and 0 bases respectively, with 16 bases between them. Germline assignment: CDR1 SNHLY and CDR2 FYNNEI. This CDR3 has 17 residues. CDR3 nucleotides: TGTGCCAGCAGTGTTATTGTTGGTTCCGACTCCTACAATGAGCAGTTCTTC. Translating it yields CASSVIVGSDSYNEQFF.

The chain carries TRBV4-1 and TRBJ1-4; TRBD1 matches 7 bases. Germline CDR1 and CDR2: MGHRA and YSYEKL. The V and J ends lost 4 bases and 6 bases, in that order; junction bases with no gene match: 11. The CDR3 loop spans 16 amino acids. CDR3 protein: CASSPPTGTDYEKLFF. Here the CDR3 DNA reads TGCGCCAGCAGCCCCCCCACCGGGACAGATTATGAAAAACTGTTTTTT.

This rearrangement joins TRBV19 to TRBJ2-7; possibly TRBD1 or TRBD2 for D (5 bases each). There are 18 residues in the CDR3. In germline, CDR1 is LNHDA, CDR2 SQIVND (reference sequence). With 5 bases removed from V and 5 bases from J, the gap between germline ends came to 28 bases. CDR3 nucleotides: TGTGCCAGTAGTCCAAAGACCAAATTGGGACCCTTGAACCACGAGCAGTACTTC. This sequence encodes CASSPKTKLGPLNHEQYF.

The J gene is TRBJ2-3, the V gene TRBV4-1; TRBD2 might be the D (5 bases). CDR1 and CDR2 (germline): MGHRA, YSYEKL. CDR3 size: 16 residues. V dropped 1 base and J dropped 0 bases, with 11 bases sitting between them. The CDR3 spells CASSQVGGSSTDTQYF. The CDR3 DNA reads as TGCGCCAGCAGCCAAGTAGGCGGGTCTAGCACAGATACGCAGTATTTT.

This clone has a handful of counts. This rearrangement joins TRBV14 to TRBJ1-2; TRBD1 might be the D (5 bases). Germline CDR1 reads SGHDN; CDR2 reads FVKESK. This CDR3 is 14 amino acids long. The V end was cut by 1 base, the J end by 4 bases, with 10 bases between. As DNA, the CDR3 is TGTGCCAGCAGCCAAGGGGACCCTAGCTATGGCTACACCTTC. Protein: CASSQGDPSYGYTF.

This rearrangement joins TRBV4-1 to TRBJ1-3; D is unclear. The V end lost 9 bases, the J end lost 1 base, and 4 bases lay between the germline ends. Germline CDR1 reads MGHRA; CDR2 reads YSYEKL. CDR3 length: 11 residues. The CDR3 reads CASTSGNTIYF. CDR3 nucleotides: TGCGCCAGTACGTCTGGAAACACCATATATTTT.